The 23 T cell receptor beta chains below were found in one sample sequenced in a study of CD8+ T cells in alopecia areata. Treatment of the sample: oral pan-JAK inhibitor, 5-10 mg twice daily. As the sequencing template, cDNA was produced by extracting RNA and reverse transcribing it. Sequenced by immunoSEQ multiplex PCR; TCRdb stores in-frame clones only, minus some. The sample contains approximately 180,000 clones, roughly three fifths of which appear only once. Sample: CD4+ T cells sorted from blood, taken around week 47, from a patient treated with tofacitinib. All receptors come from a human donor with alopecia areata.

V usage is TRBV30 and J usage is TRBJ1-6; no firm D call. Deletions cut 6 bases from V and 7 bases from J, with 16 bases between. The CDR3 is 14 amino acids. CDR1 GTSNPN and CDR2 SVGIG come from the germline V gene (reference sequence). The CDR3 is CACHPGRWNSPLHF. Written as DNA, the CDR3 is TGTGCCTGTCATCCCGGACGTTGGAATTCACCCCTCCACTTT.

The chain links TRBV19 to TRBJ1-1; D remains ambiguous. The CDR3 is made up of 13 amino acids. In germline, CDR1 is LNHDA, CDR2 SQIVND (reference sequence). Deletions cut 6 bases from V and 2 bases from J, with 10 bases between. The DNA of the CDR3 is TGTGCCAGTAGCCCCGGGTCCAACACTGAAGCTTTCTTT. Its translation is CASSPGSNTEAFF.

V and J are TRBV11-1 and TRBJ1-6; D might be TRBD1 (5 bases). The CDR3 contains 16 residues. V gave up 5 bases and J gave up 7 bases, with 18 bases separating them. Germline CDR1 SGHAT, CDR2 FQDESV (reference sequence). The DNA for the CDR3 is TGTGCCAGCAGCCCTGCCGGAGGGGTCCGAAATTCACCCCTCCACTTT. Translating gives CASSPAGGVRNSPLHF.

The chain links TRBV10-3 to TRBJ2-5, with D maybe TRBD1 (5 bases). Germline V gives CDR1 ENHRY, CDR2 SYGVKD. CDR3 length: 13 residues. The V and J ends lost 6 bases and 2 bases respectively, with 10 bases between them. DNA for the CDR3: TGTGCCATCAGACAGGACATTCAAGAGACCCAGTACTTC. Amino acids: CAIRQDIQETQYF.

In this sample, this clone turned up a few times. The chain uses TRBV15 and TRBJ2-5, with D unresolved. The CDR3 spans 14 residues. The V gene lost 1 base and the J gene lost 3 bases, with 9 bases spanning the gap. Germline CDR1 is LNHNV and CDR2 is YYDKDF (reference sequence). The CDR3 protein is CATSRGGRKETQYF. The CDR3 DNA sequence: TGTGCCACCAGCAGAGGGGGTCGGAAAGAGACCCAGTACTTC.

This chain uses TRBV27 with TRBJ2-7; tentatively, D is TRBD2 (6 bases). The V gene lost 5 bases and the J gene lost 7 bases, with 18 bases spanning the gap. Germline-derived CDR1 and CDR2 are MNHEY and SMNVEV (reference sequence). There are 14 residues in the CDR3. The CDR3 DNA reads as TGTGCCAGCAGTAACTCGCTAAACGCGGGGGAGCAGTACTTC. Residues: CASSNSLNAGEQYF.

This clone was counted only a few times. The chain carries TRBV11-1 and TRBJ2-5; TRBD1 matches at 10 bases. This CDR3 has 13 residues. The V gene end was trimmed by 5 bases and the J gene end by 5 bases; junction bases not matched to a gene: 2. Per the germline V gene, CDR1 is SGHAT and CDR2 is FQDESV (reference sequence). The CDR3 DNA follows: TGTGCCAGCAGCGCGGGACAGGGGGAGACCCAGTACTTC. It codes for CASSAGQGETQYF.

The chain is built from TRBV13 and TRBJ2-7; D might be TRBD2 (5 bases). Trimming took off 11 bases at V and 2 bases at J, with 16 bases between the two ends. This CDR3 comprises 13 residues. Germline CDR1 is PRHDT and CDR2 is FYEKMQ (reference sequence). CDR3 in DNA: TGTGCCCCGATACCGGACTCTACCTACGAGCAGTACTTC. The encoded protein is CAPIPDSTYEQYF.

This clone was seen a handful of times. The rearrangement uses TRBV30 and TRBJ1-2; 9 bases fit TRBD1. CDR1 is GTSNPN and CDR2 is SVGIG in the germline V gene (reference sequence). The V and J ends lost 4 bases and 7 bases, in that order; junction bases with no gene match: 7. The CDR3 is made up of 13 amino acids. The CDR3 sequence: CAWTLDRGVGYTF. The CDR3 coding sequence is TGTGCCTGGACCCTGGACAGGGGTGTTGGCTACACCTTC.

The rearrangement uses TRBV9 and TRBJ1-1; TRBD1 agrees at 7 bases. Germline V gene data show CDR1 as SGDLS and CDR2 as YYNGEE. The ends lost 3 bases at V and 1 base at J; junction bases unmatched: 0. This CDR3 comprises 13 residues. The CDR3, as DNA: TGTGCCAGCAGCGGACAGGGGAACACTGAAGCTTTCTTT. Its translation: CASSGQGNTEAFF. The full variable domain, rest sourced from reference TRBV9 and TRBJ1-1, is DSGVTQTPKHLITATGQRVTLRCSPRSGDLSVYWYQQSLDQGLQFLIQYYNGEERAKGNILERFSAQQFPDLHSELNLSSLELGDSALYFCASSGQGNTEAFFGQGTRLTVV.

This chain uses TRBV20-1 with TRBJ2-3; D uncertain. This CDR3 is 11 amino acids long. V dropped 4 bases and J dropped 4 bases, with 6 bases sitting between them. Germline-derived CDR1 and CDR2 are DFQATT and SNEGSKA (reference sequence). Here the CDR3 DNA reads TGCAGTGCTATAGTGTCAGATACGCAGTATTTT. Protein sequence: CSAIVSDTQYF.

This chain links TRBV30 with TRBJ1-1; no clear D. Germline assignment: CDR1 GTSNPN and CDR2 SVGIG (reference sequence). This CDR3 is 12 amino acids long. V gave up 0 bases and J gave up 11 bases, with 13 bases separating them. The CDR3 region has the DNA TGTGCCTGGAGTGTGGTAGTTGGCTGGGCTTTCTTT. Its protein is CAWSVVVGWAFF.

The V and J genes are TRBV23-1 and TRBJ2-5; 9 bases match TRBD1. TRBV23-1 is given ORF status, its function remaining uncertain. Unmatched junction bases numbered 7, after V lost 4 bases and J lost 4 bases. The CDR3 has 15 amino acids. CDR3: CASSRKGQGGETQYF. The CDR3 coding sequence is TGCGCCAGCAGTCGTAAGGGACAGGGAGGAGAGACCCAGTACTTC.

This clone showed up just a few times. CDR3 nucleotide sequence: TGTGCCAGCAGCTCACCCGGGACAGGGTTTTACGAGCAGTACTTC. Translating it yields CASSSPGTGFYEQYF. The chain is built from TRBV11-2 and TRBJ2-7, with 9 bases fitting TRBD1. V was pared by 4 bases and J by 4 bases, with 8 bases of the junction left unmatched. The CDR3 runs to 15 residues. CDR1 and CDR2 (germline): SGHAT, FQNNGV.

V gene TRBV11-2 combines with J gene TRBJ2-2; 9 bases are shared with TRBD2. J was trimmed by 5 bases and V by 0 bases; bases with no gene match: 1. The CDR3 extends over 15 amino acids. The germline V gene encodes CDR1 SGHAT and CDR2 FQNNGV. The CDR3 sequence is CASSLDLAGTGELFF. The CDR3, as DNA: TGTGCCAGCAGCTTAGACCTAGCGGGGACCGGGGAGCTGTTTTTT.

This clone was detected once. The CDR3 DNA sequence: TGCGCCAGCAGCTGGAAGACTAGCTCTGGGGCCAACGTCCTGACTTTC. The encoded protein is CASSWKTSSGANVLTF. This chain joins TRBV5-1 and TRBJ2-6; D is possibly TRBD2 (6 bases). This CDR3 has 16 residues. V gave up 3 bases and J gave up 0 bases, with 10 bases separating them. The germline gives CDR1 SGHRS, CDR2 YFSETQ.

The rearrangement links TRBV5-1 to TRBJ2-7, with D possibly being TRBD1 (6 bases). The CDR3 runs 15 residues. The V gene lost 4 bases and the J gene lost 4 bases, with 18 bases spanning the gap. Germline V lookup: CDR1 SGHRS, CDR2 YFSETQ. As DNA, the CDR3 is TGCGCCAGCAGCCCCCTAGTAGGGGGTCAGTACGAGCAGTACTTC. Translating it yields CASSPLVGGQYEQYF.

The rearrangement uses TRBV2 and TRBJ1-6; D gene ambiguous. Trimming removed 5 bases at V and 7 bases at J, with 15 bases between. The CDR3 length is 15 residues. Germline V lookup: CDR1 SNHLY, CDR2 FYNNEI. The CDR3 spells CASSNSQRANSPLHF. DNA for the CDR3: TGTGCCAGCAGTAACTCACAGAGGGCGAATTCACCCCTCCACTTT.

The rearrangement joins TRBV19 to TRBJ2-3; 9 nucleotides line up with TRBD2. V lost 10 bases to trimming and J lost 1 base; unmatched junction nucleotides: 3. Germline loops: CDR1 LNHDA, CDR2 SQIVND (reference sequence). The CDR3 consists of 13 residues. CDR3 DNA: TGTGCCACTCGACTAGCGGGCACAGATACGCAGTATTTT. Translation: CATRLAGTDTQYF.

As concerns this clone: At one boundary the junction diverges from the germline segment, which might be a read error. The chain links TRBV11-2 to TRBJ1-2, with no clear D. Germline V gives CDR1 SGHAT, CDR2 FQNNGV. The CDR3 consists of 13 residues. The CDR3 loop is CASTLVRGGGYTF. CDR3 DNA sequence: TGTGCCAGCACCTTAGTTCGGGGAGGTGGCTACACCTTC.

This clone has only a few counts. The chain joins TRBV21-1 to TRBJ1-2. TRBV21-1 is labeled a pseudogene. CDR3 length equals 15 residues. DNA for the CDR3: TGTGCCAGCAGCAAAGCGGGAGGGTTGGGCTATGGCTACACCTTC. Translated, it gives CASSKAGGLGYGYTF.

This chain connects TRBV9 to TRBJ2-2; no clear D. The V end was cut by 0 bases, the J end by 6 bases, with 6 bases between. The length of the CDR3 is 13 residues. Looked up from germline, CDR1 is SGDLS and CDR2 is YYNGEE. CDR3 in amino acids: CASSVVFSGELFF. In DNA, the CDR3 is TGTGCCAGCAGCGTAGTTTTCTCCGGGGAGCTGTTTTTT. Combining the CDR3 with reference TRBV9 and TRBJ2-2 gives the whole variable domain DSGVTQTPKHLITATGQRVTLRCSPRSGDLSVYWYQQSLDQGLQFLIQYYNGEERAKGNILERFSAQQFPDLHSELNLSSLELGDSALYFCASSVVFSGELFFGEGSRLTVL.

V usage is TRBV5-1 and J usage is TRBJ2-3, with D possibly TRBD2 on 6 matching bases. This CDR3 spans 17 amino acids. Germline assignment: CDR1 SGHRS and CDR2 YFSETQ. Trimming left V 7 bases short and J 1 base short, with 22 bases between. CDR3 DNA: TGCGCCAGCCAATACGGCGGAGGGTTTGGTGGCACAGATACGCAGTATTTT. This codes for CASQYGGGFGGTDTQYF.